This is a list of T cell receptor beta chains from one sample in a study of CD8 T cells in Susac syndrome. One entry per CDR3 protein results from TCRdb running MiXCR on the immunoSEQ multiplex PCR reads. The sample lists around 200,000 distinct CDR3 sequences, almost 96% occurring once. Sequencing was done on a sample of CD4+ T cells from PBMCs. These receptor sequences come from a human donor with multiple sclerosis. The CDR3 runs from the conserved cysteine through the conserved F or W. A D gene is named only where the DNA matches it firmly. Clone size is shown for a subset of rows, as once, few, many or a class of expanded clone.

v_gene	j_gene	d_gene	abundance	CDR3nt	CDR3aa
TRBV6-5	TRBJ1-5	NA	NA	TGTGCCAGCAGTTACTCCCCCATGGGGCCCCAGCATTTT	CASSYSPMGPQHF
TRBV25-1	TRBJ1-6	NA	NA	TGTGCCAGCAGTGAGACGGGGGCGCTTTCACCCCTCCACTTT	CASSETGALSPLHF
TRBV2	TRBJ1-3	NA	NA	TGTGCCAGCAGTGGTTGGTCCTCTGGAAACACCATATATTTT	CASSGWSSGNTIYF
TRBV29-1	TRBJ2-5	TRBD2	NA	TGCAGCGCAGCGGGGGCGTACCAAGAGACCCAGTACTTC	CSAAGAYQETQYF
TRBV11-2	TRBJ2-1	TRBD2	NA	TGTGCCAGCAGCTTAGACTCGGGACTAGCGGGAGGGGAGCAGTTCTTC	CASSLDSGLAGGEQFF
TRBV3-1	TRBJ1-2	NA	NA	TGTGCCAGCAGGTCCACAGGGAACTATGGCTACACCTTC	CASRSTGNYGYTF
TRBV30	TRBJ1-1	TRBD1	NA	TGTGCCTGGAGTGTCATCGGGACAGTCAACACTGAAGCTTTCTTT	CAWSVIGTVNTEAFF
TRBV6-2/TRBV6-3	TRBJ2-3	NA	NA	TGTGCCAGCGCCCAAAACACAGATACGCAGTATTTT	CASAQNTDTQYF
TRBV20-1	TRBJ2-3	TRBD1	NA	TGCAGTGCCCCCTCGGGACAGCAGTACACAGATACGCAGTATTTT	CSAPSGQQYTDTQYF
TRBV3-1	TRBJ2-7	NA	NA	TGTGCCAGCAGCCAAGGTTTGGGGCTTTCCTACGAGCAGTACTTC	CASSQGLGLSYEQYF
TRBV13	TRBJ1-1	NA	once	TGTGCCAGCAGCTTCTGGGGGGGGCCTGACACTGAAGCTTTCTTT	CASSFWGGPDTEAFF
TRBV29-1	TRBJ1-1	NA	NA	TGCAGCGTTAAGGTTCCGAGGGACATGAACACTGAAGCTTTCTTT	CSVKVPRDMNTEAFF
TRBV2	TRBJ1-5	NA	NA	TGTGCCAGCAGTGTGCGGGAGGAAAATCAGCCCCAGCATTTT	CASSVREENQPQHF
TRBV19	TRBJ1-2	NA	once	TGTGCCAGTAGTATTCCTGGAGGGGGAACTAACTATGGCTACACCTTC	CASSIPGGGTNYGYTF
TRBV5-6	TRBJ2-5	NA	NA	TGTGCCAGCAGCTTGGTGACGGGGAAACTGGGGACCCAGTACTTC	CASSLVTGKLGTQYF
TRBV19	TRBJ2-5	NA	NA	TGTGCCAGTAGTGTCGGACGGGGGGAGACCCAGTACTTC	CASSVGRGETQYF
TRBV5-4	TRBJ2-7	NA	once	TGTGCCAGCAGCCTGGGTGGTGGCTCCTACGAGCAGTACTTC	CASSLGGGSYEQYF
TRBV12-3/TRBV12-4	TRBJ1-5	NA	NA	TGTGCCAGCAGCCCCGGGCCCCGCAATCAGCCCCAGCATTTT	CASSPGPRNQPQHF
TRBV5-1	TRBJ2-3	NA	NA	TGCGCCAGCAGCTCCAGGTCTAGCCGAAGAGAAGATACGCAGTATTTT	CASSSRSSRREDTQYF
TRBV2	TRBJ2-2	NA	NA	TGTGCCAGCTGTCCCGGGACCCCCGGGGCCGGGGAGCTGTTTTTT	CASCPGTPGAGELFF
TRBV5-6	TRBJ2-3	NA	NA	TGTGCCAGCAGCCGAAAGGGGACTGATACGCAGTATTTT	CASSRKGTDTQYF
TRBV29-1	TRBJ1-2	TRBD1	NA	TGCAGCGTTGGGGAAACAGGGGCTAACTATGGCTACACCTTC	CSVGETGANYGYTF
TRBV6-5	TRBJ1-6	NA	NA	TGTGCCAGCACCAAGGGGGTGGAAAATTCACCCCTCCACTTT	CASTKGVENSPLHF
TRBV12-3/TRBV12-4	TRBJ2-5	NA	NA	TGTGCCAGCAGGGGCGGGCCGCAGTACCAAGAGACCCAGTACTTC	CASRGGPQYQETQYF
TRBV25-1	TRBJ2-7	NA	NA	TGTGCCAGCAGTGAAGTTTTGGGCAGATCCTACGAGCAGTACTTC	CASSEVLGRSYEQYF
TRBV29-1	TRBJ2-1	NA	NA	TGCAGCGTTGAAGATTCCTCGACAGTTTACAATGAGCAGTTCTTC	CSVEDSSTVYNEQFF
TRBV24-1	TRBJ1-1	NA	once	TGTGCCACCAGTGAGCTCTACACTGAAGCTTTCTTT	CATSELYTEAFF
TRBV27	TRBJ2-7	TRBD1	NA	TGTGCCAGCAGTTTATCCCCAGGGGGCCGATACGAGCAGTACTTC	CASSLSPGGRYEQYF
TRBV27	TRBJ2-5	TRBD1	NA	TGTGCCAGCACGTTTTTGGACAGGGGCGAGATGGGGGAGACCCAGTACTTC	CASTFLDRGEMGETQYF
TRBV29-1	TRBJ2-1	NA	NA	TGCAGCGTGTTTGAGGGACCGCGCAATGAGCAGTTCTTC	CSVFEGPRNEQFF
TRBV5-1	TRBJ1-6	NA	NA	TGCGCCAGCAGCTTGGCCTCGGGGACGGTGAATTCACCCCTCCACTTT	CASSLASGTVNSPLHF
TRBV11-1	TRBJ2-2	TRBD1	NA	TGTGCCAGCAGCTTATTAGGGACAGAGTTGATCACCGGGGAGCTGTTTTTT	CASSLLGTELITGELFF
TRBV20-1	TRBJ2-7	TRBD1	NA	TGCAGTGCGCTTAAAGGTACAGGGGACGAGCAGTACTTC	CSALKGTGDEQYF
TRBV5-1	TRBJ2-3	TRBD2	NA	TGCGCCAGCAGCTTGCTAGCGGGGGGGCAAGATACGCAGTATTTT	CASSLLAGGQDTQYF
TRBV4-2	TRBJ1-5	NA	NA	TGTGCCAGCAGCCAAGAATGGGGTCAGCCCCAGCATTTT	CASSQEWGQPQHF
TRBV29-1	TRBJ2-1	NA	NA	TGCAGCGCCGCCGCAGGGAACTCCTACAATGAGCAGTTCTTC	CSAAAGNSYNEQFF
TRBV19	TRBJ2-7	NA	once	TGTGCCAGTAGTATAGCAGGCAGGGATGGCGACGAGCAGTACTTC	CASSIAGRDGDEQYF
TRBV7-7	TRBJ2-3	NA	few	TGTGCCAGCAGCTTAGGCGCCACAGATACGCAGTATTTT	CASSLGATDTQYF
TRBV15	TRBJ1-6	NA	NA	TGTGCCACCAGCCGGGGGGAGAATTCACCCCTCCACTTT	CATSRGENSPLHF
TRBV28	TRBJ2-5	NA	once	TGTGCCAGCAGCTCCCCGGGACTTGGAGGAGAGACCCAGTACTTC	CASSSPGLGGETQYF
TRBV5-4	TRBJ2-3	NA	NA	TGTGCCAGCAGCTTGGGTCGCGGGAACACAGATACGCAGTATTTT	CASSLGRGNTDTQYF